This T cell receptor beta chain was obtained from a study of T cell responses to AZD1222 COVID-19 vaccine. Study outcomes and limitations: It should be noted that donors were predominantly white British and more often female, and clonal diversity was possibly underestimated. Spike-wide coverage was observed for vaccine-associated CD4 TCRs, with dominant responses at 160-218 and 743-854. Per reports, nearly half of all spike-specific TCRs target regions that are unmutated in variants.

The ends were cut back, 0 bases at V and 1 base at J, with 6 bases in the middle. From germline, CDR1 is SGDLS and CDR2 YYNGEE. The CDR3 covers 14 residues. Profiling relied on immunoSEQ multiplex PCR, and the TCRdb table lists in-frame clones only, not all of them. Among just under 90,000 clones, almost 90% were seen once, and the ten largest hold about 9.3%. Comment on this clone: Its target is not known. The same CDR3 can be traced to other DNA sequences in this sample.

This receptor was obtained from an adult in good health. The rearrangement uses TRBV9 and TRBJ2-3; the D is unclear. The sample was peripheral blood, taken on day 0 of MenACWY control vaccination. The CDR3 bases are TGTGCCAGCAGCGTAGGCCAGGGCACAGATACGCAGTATTTT. Protein product: CASSVGQGTDTQYF.